One sample yielded the 2 T cell receptor beta chains listed below, sequenced in a study of cytomegalovirus exposure and HLA in healthy donors. The PCR ran on 60 Vbeta and 13 Jbeta primers. Assay used: immunoSEQ multiplex PCR; TCRdb lists only in-frame clones, some missing. The sample table includes 65,000 to 85,000 clones. Sequenced material: PBMCs. These receptors were collected from a woman aged 25 to 45 in good health and CMV-seronegative.

The gene calls are TRBV4-2 and TRBJ1-1; TRBD1 aligns across 12 bases. Germline lookup yields CDR1 LGHNA and CDR2 YNFKEQ. This CDR3 spans 13 amino acids. The J segment lost 9 bases and the V segment lost 4 bases, leaving 3 bases of the junction unmatched. The CDR3 DNA reads TGTGCCAGCAGCCCAGGGGACAGGGGGCAAGCTTTCTTT. This gives the protein CASSPGDRGQAFF.

The CDR3 nucleotides read TGTGCCAGCAGTAAATCCCGTGACTATGGCTACACCTTC. It is translated as CASSKSRDYGYTF. The rearrangement links TRBV6-6 to TRBJ1-2, with D uncertain. The CDR3 is made up of 13 amino acids. Germline loops: CDR1 MNHNY, CDR2 SVGAGI (reference sequence). Deletions cut 5 bases from V and 3 bases from J, with 10 bases between.